This T cell receptor beta chain originates from a study of blood T cell repertoires in COVID-19. Study-wide background: Donors in the United States, Italy and Spain gave samples during acute or convalescent COVID-19. The analysed material was cDNA or gDNA that came from T cells, B-cell-depleted T cells, or PBMCs.

Per the original data handling: Reference gene primer amplification in the assay estimated nucleated cell counts. Clones were read by immunoSEQ multiplex PCR, and TCRdb kept only the in-frame ones, dropping some. V and J calls and clone size follow that table, whereas D and trimming were derived from the DNA. This table has more than 200,000 clones, approximately 79% appearing once. Germline V CDR1 and CDR2: SNHLY, FYNNEI. The CDR3 covers 14 residues. V lost 7 bases and J lost 3, with 15 bases in between. The TCR originated in a woman aged 40 to 49 with active or convalescent COVID-19. Sequencing input: peripheral blood. This chain joins TRBV2 and TRBJ1-1; the D is unclear. The CDR3 sequence is CASIERETYTEAFF. The DNA of the CDR3 is TGTGCCAGCATCGAAAGGGAGACTTACACTGAAGCTTTCTTT.